This T cell receptor beta chain is from a study of a mutant IDH1 vaccine in newly diagnosed glioma (dated by TCRdb to about 2021). Notes on the research overall: Across visits V03 through V10, patients got a total of eight vaccinations, given in weeks 1, 3, 5, 7, 11, 15, 19 and 23. Prior to enrollment, standard therapy consisting of radiotherapy alone, temozolomide alone, or radiochemotherapy with temozolomide had been administered to patients, with the combination being received by most patients. Peripheral blood was drawn at six visits: V03 (baseline), V05, V07, V10, V12 and V13. In the chemotherapy-containing groups, vaccination started alongside temozolomide cycles, whereas in patients who had radiotherapy alone it started 4-6 weeks after radiotherapy. Of the approximately 35 treated patients, roughly 60% were male and around 40% were female, and the mean age was about 40 years. Longitudinal TCRB deep sequencing was performed for 20 to 25 treated patients wherever samples were available for exploratory analyses.

Library prep was done by the immunoSEQ multiplex PCR assay. Rearranged TCR beta chain sequences were amplified with the hsTCRB Kit following the manufacturer's protocol. Sequencing of TCRB libraries was carried out on an Illumina MiSeq. The authors processed their data as follows. The proprietary platform of the kit vendor was used for demultiplexing, trimming and gene mapping. TCRdb holds this immuneACCESS table with in-frame rearrangements only. Some clones are missing; in checked studies, unresolved V genes explain under half, and the rest has no known cause. D and trimming come from the DNA, and the V and J calls and clone size come from that table. This sample lists 70,000 to 90,000 clones; 85% were detected once. The ten biggest clones cover around 2% of the sample. This specimen's time point label, per the study, means: week 23, last vaccination. Each vaccine dose was 300 ug of a 20-mer mutant IDH1 peptide in Montanide, given subcutaneously with topical imiquimod. The donors had newly diagnosed IDH1-mutant astrocytomas of WHO grade 3 or 4 that showed loss of nuclear ATRX. The samples were drawn from NOA16, a multicentre, single-arm, open-label phase I trial in Germany that tested a mutant IDH1 peptide vaccine in humans for the first time. Genomic DNA for TCRB sequencing was extracted from EDTA blood using the DNeasy Blood and Tissue Kit.

Summary of the overall study and its limitations: Pseudoprogression seemed to be unrelated to changes in the top peripheral T cell clonotypes found by TCRB sequencing. Availability determined which PBMC samples were chosen for TCRB deep sequencing. Vaccine-induced immune responses across multiple MHC alleles were detected in approximately 93% of patients. It was noted by the authors that analyses of patient blood samples could not be reproduced owing to sample limitations.

As for this clone: Its antigen target is currently unknown. Base qualities are missing; no much larger clone stands one base away.

From the germline V gene, CDR1 is SGHTA and CDR2 is FQGNSA. CDR3 length: 16 amino acids, cysteine to phenylalanine. The sequence is cut down to CDR3 DNA, 48 bases in frame from base 1. The germline V end is reduced by 2 bases and the J end by 2 bases; junction bases left unmatched: 4. The chain is made from TRBV7-2 and TRBJ2-3; TRBD1 lines up with 10 middle nucleotides. The sample consisted of PBMCs, taken from a glioma patient whose treatment included an IDH1 peptide vaccine. The source of this sequence is a man under 40 with glioma. Some clones in this sample may be carry-over from other donors' samples. The CDR3 region reads CASSLRGTGDTDTQYF. At the DNA level, the sequence is TGTGCCAGCAGCTTAAGGGGGACAGGGGACACAGATACGCAGTATTTT.